This TCR beta chain was found in a study of T-cell reconstitution after alpha-beta-depleted transplantation in children (dated by TCRdb to 2015 to 2016). General notes on the study: The study quantitatively tracked T-cell immune reconstitution after TCRalphabeta/CD19-depleted allogeneic hematopoietic cell transplantation in children using TCR repertoire profiling.

Libraries were made using PCR. For sequencing, an Illumina HiSeq 2500 was employed. TCR library preparation used molecular barcoding, with unique molecular identifiers applied to normalize quantification of the TCRbeta repertoire. TCRdb ran its own pipeline on the public reads, namely fastp trimming at Q25 and MiXCR clone calling, and kept in-frame beta chains. Every entry covers one CDR3 protein and lists the most common genes and DNA from its rows. The sample contains 100,000 to 120,000 distinct CDR3 sequences, approximately 10% of them found a single time. The ten largest clones add up to 8% to 9.5% of the sample. CDR1 is given as ENHRY and CDR2 as SYGVKD, both from the germline V gene. The CDR3 contains 14 residues, cysteine and phenylalanine counted. This entry keeps only the CDR3 DNA: 42 bases, framed from base 1. V is reduced by 0 bases and J by 5 bases, leaving a spacing of 8 bases between them.

The sample holds many counts of this clonotype. Its antigen remains unidentified. No quality values exist for individual bases; no much larger clone is one base distant. This chain is built from TRBV10-3 and TRBJ1-5; no D gene is confidently identified. The sample consisted of PBMCs from the stem cell graft donor, taken from the stem cell graft. This TCR was recovered from a human donor who donated a stem cell graft to a child with acute lymphoblastic leukemia. CDR3 reads: CAISESGRDQPQHF. In nucleotide form, the sequence is TGTGCCATCAGTGAGTCGGGCCGGGATCAGCCCCAGCATTTT.